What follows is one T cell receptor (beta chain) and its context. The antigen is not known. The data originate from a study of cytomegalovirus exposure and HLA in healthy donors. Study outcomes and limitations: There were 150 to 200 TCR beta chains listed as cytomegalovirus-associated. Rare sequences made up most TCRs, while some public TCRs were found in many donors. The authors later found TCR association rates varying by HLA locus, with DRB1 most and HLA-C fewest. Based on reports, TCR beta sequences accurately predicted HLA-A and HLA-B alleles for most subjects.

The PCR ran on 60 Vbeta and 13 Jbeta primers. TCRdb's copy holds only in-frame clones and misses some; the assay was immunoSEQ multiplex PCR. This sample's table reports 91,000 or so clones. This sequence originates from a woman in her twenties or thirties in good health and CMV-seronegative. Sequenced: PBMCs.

The CDR3 DNA sequence: TGTGCCAGCAGCCGGTCGCAGGGGGCGTCCGGCTACACCTTC. This encodes CASSRSQGASGYTF. The chain links TRBV7-9 to TRBJ1-2, with TRBD1 matching 8 bases. Trimming cost V 5 bases and J 8 bases; bases outside gene matches: 10. Germline V gene lookup returns CDR1 SEHNR and CDR2 FQNEAQ (reference sequence). The CDR3 length is 14 residues.